A selection of T cell receptor beta chains follows, all from one sample in a study of beta chain features in type 1 diabetes. TCRdb's table, derived via immunoSEQ multiplex PCR, lists solely in-frame clones and lacks some. The top ten hold under 0.05% of the sample, which has a few hundred thousand clones, less than 20% seen once. The sequencing input was naive CD4+ T cells from blood. These receptors came from a woman between 18 and 29 years old in good health. Each CDR3 is given with its conserved first and last residue. A D gene is named only where the DNA matches it firmly. A row's size may be missing; if present it is once, few, many or a size class.

abundance	v_gene	d_gene	j_gene	CDR3nt	CDR3aa
-	TRBV14	TRBD2	TRBJ2-7	TGTGCCAGCAGCCAAGACCGACTAGCGGGAGGCCCGAGCTCCTACGAGCAGTACTTC	CASSQDRLAGGPSSYEQYF
-	TRBV23-1	-	TRBJ2-3	TGCGCCAGCAGTCAACGGGCAGGGGAGCCAGATACGCAGTATTTT	CASSQRAGEPDTQYF
few	TRBV10-3	-	TRBJ1-2	TGTGCCATGGCGGCAGAGGCTAACTATGGCTACACCTTC	CAMAAEANYGYTF
-	TRBV7-9	TRBD1	TRBJ2-3	TGTGCCAGCAACCACCCCGGGACAGTTATCACAGATACGCAGTATTTT	CASNHPGTVITDTQYF
few	TRBV18	-	TRBJ1-3	TGTGCCAGCTCACCCATGGACAGCCCTGGAAACACCATATATTTT	CASSPMDSPGNTIYF
few	TRBV7-9	-	TRBJ2-3	TGTGCCAGCTCCCCCCAGGGTAGGACAGATACGCAGTATTTT	CASSPQGRTDTQYF
-	TRBV7-9	TRBD1	TRBJ2-1	TGTGCCAGCAGCTTCGGACAGGCGAATGAGCAGTTCTTC	CASSFGQANEQFF
few	TRBV29-1	TRBD1	TRBJ2-7	TGCAGCGTTCAGATGACAGGGGGATCTGGCGAGCAGTACTTC	CSVQMTGGSGEQYF
-	TRBV5-6	-	TRBJ1-6	TGTGCCAGCAGCTTGGACAGGACAGCACTCAGCTCCTATAATTCACCCCTCCACTTT	CASSLDRTALSSYNSPLHF
few	TRBV5-4	-	TRBJ1-1	TGTGCCAGCAGCTTTCATGGGAGCACTGAAGCTTTCTTT	CASSFHGSTEAFF
few	TRBV25-1	TRBD1	TRBJ1-2	TGTGCCAGCAACGGACAGGACTATGGCTACACCTTC	CASNGQDYGYTF
-	TRBV2	-	TRBJ2-6	TGTGCCAGCAGCCTTGCAGGCCCTGGGGCCAACGTCCTGACTTTC	CASSLAGPGANVLTF
-	TRBV7-2	TRBD1	TRBJ2-1	TGTGCCAGCAGCCTTGCGGACAGGGCCAATGAGCAGTTCTTC	CASSLADRANEQFF
few	TRBV9	-	TRBJ2-3	TGTGCCAGCAGTACCCAGGGTGGCACAGATACGCAGTATTTT	CASSTQGGTDTQYF
few	TRBV12-5	-	TRBJ2-4	TGTGCTAGTGGTTTGTCCGGCAGGGCCACCATACTAGCCAAAAACATTCAGTACTTC	CASGLSGRATILAKNIQYF
-	TRBV30	TRBD1	TRBJ1-5	TGTGCCTGGAGTAAGGACAGGGGAAATCAGCCCCAGCATTTT	CAWSKDRGNQPQHF
few	TRBV4-1	TRBD2	TRBJ2-1	TGCGCCAGCAGCCGAGCGACTAGCGGTCTTTACAATGAGCAGTTCTTC	CASSRATSGLYNEQFF
-	TRBV19	TRBD1	TRBJ1-1	TGTGCCAGTAGTCACGGGGCAGGGGGAACTGAAGCTTTCTTT	CASSHGAGGTEAFF
-	TRBV18	-	TRBJ1-4	TGTGCCAGCTCACTCCAGGGTAATGAAAAACTGTTTTTT	CASSLQGNEKLFF
-	TRBV18	TRBD1	TRBJ2-7	TGTGCCAGCTCACCGGGGGACAGGGAAGGCGAGCAGTACTTC	CASSPGDREGEQYF
few	TRBV7-9	-	TRBJ1-5	TGTGCCAGCAGCTTAGTTGGGGGGAGCAATCAGCCCCAGCATTTT	CASSLVGGSNQPQHF
-	TRBV30	-	TRBJ1-5	TGTGCCTGGAGTGTACGGGGAAGTCAGCCCCAGCATTTT	CAWSVRGSQPQHF
few	TRBV4-2	-	TRBJ1-1	TGTGCCAGCAGCCAAGAGGGTCACGGAGGTACTGAAGCTTTCTTT	CASSQEGHGGTEAFF
-	TRBV6-1	-	TRBJ2-1	TGTGCCAGCACTGCGCGTGTGGGGCCCTACAATGAGCAGTTCTTC	CASTARVGPYNEQFF
few	TRBV14	-	TRBJ2-3	TGTGCCAGCAGCCGGGGACTGTACACAGATACGCAGTATTTT	CASSRGLYTDTQYF
few	TRBV6-6	TRBD1	TRBJ2-7	TGTGCCAGCAGACCACAGGGGTACGAGCAGTACTTC	CASRPQGYEQYF
-	TRBV29-1	-	TRBJ1-1	TGCAGCGTTCTAATTGTGGACACTGAAGCTTTCTTT	CSVLIVDTEAFF
-	TRBV18	TRBD2	TRBJ2-7	TGTGCCAGCTCACCACCCTATGCGGGAGCCTACGAGCAGTACTTC	CASSPPYAGAYEQYF
few	TRBV30	-	TRBJ1-2	TGTGCCTGGAGGGCACAGGGCCTAAATGGCTACACCTTC	CAWRAQGLNGYTF
-	TRBV7-7	TRBD2	TRBJ2-3	TGTGCTAGCAGCTCTAACCTAGCGGCCTCAGATACGCAGTATTTT	CASSSNLAASDTQYF
-	TRBV19	-	TRBJ2-1	TGTGCCAGACAAGCGGGCTCCTACAATGAGCAGTTCTTC	CARQAGSYNEQFF
-	TRBV27	-	TRBJ1-2	TGTGCCAGCAGTCTGAACTATGGCTACACCTTC	CASSLNYGYTF
-	TRBV28	-	TRBJ2-1	TGTGCCAGCAGTTTTGAGGGAAGGGACAATGAGCAGTTCTTC	CASSFEGRDNEQFF
-	TRBV25-1	TRBD1	TRBJ1-6	TGTGCCAGCAGAGGACAGGGGGATTCACCCCTCCACTTT	CASRGQGDSPLHF
-	TRBV7-8	-	TRBJ2-3	TGTGCCAGCAGCTTCCGTATCACAGATACGCAGTATTTT	CASSFRITDTQYF
-	TRBV11-2	-	TRBJ1-2	TGTGCCAGCAGCCCGAGCTATGGCTACACCTTC	CASSPSYGYTF
-	TRBV7-2	TRBD2	TRBJ2-3	TGTGCCAGCAGCTTAGCCAGGACTAGCGCAGATACGCAGTATTTT	CASSLARTSADTQYF
-	TRBV6-4	-	TRBJ2-7	TGTGCCAGCAGTGGACAGGACCACGGGCAGTACTTC	CASSGQDHGQYF
few	TRBV5-4	TRBD2	TRBJ2-3	TGTGCCAGCAGCTTGGCCGCGGGAGGTAGAATTGATACGCAGTATTTT	CASSLAAGGRIDTQYF
-	TRBV29-1	TRBD1	TRBJ1-2	TGCAGCGCAACGGGACAGGGCGCGGGCTACACCTTC	CSATGQGAGYTF
few	TRBV11-2	TRBD2	TRBJ2-1	TGTGCCAGCAGCTTAGAAGGGCGGGCCGCGGTAGCGGGAGGGCCCAGTGAGCAGTTCTTC	CASSLEGRAAVAGGPSEQFF
few	TRBV30	TRBD2	TRBJ2-7	TGTGCCTGGAGGCGGGGCGGGAGTTCCTACGAGCAGTACTTC	CAWRRGGSSYEQYF
few	TRBV5-1	-	TRBJ1-1	TGCGCCAGCAGCCCAATGGAGGGTGGGGACACTGAAGCTTTCTTT	CASSPMEGGDTEAFF
-	TRBV12-5	TRBD1	TRBJ1-1	TGTGCTAGTGGTTTGACCACTTTCCGGACAGGGAGGTGGAACACTGAAGCTTTCTTT	CASGLTTFRTGRWNTEAFF
few	TRBV5-1	TRBD2	TRBJ2-5	TGCGCCAGCCAAACTAGCGGACAAGAGACCCAGTACTTC	CASQTSGQETQYF